This T cell receptor beta chain was identified in a study of blood T cell repertoires in COVID-19. Study overall: Donors in the United States, Italy and Spain gave samples during acute or convalescent COVID-19. T cells, B-cell-depleted T cells, or PBMCs provided the cDNA or gDNA that served as material.

Details on this clone: This sample also contains other DNA sequences that code for the same CDR3.

Original processing methods: Amplification with reference gene primers provided the estimates of nucleated cell counts. Clones were read by immunoSEQ multiplex PCR, and TCRdb kept only the in-frame ones, dropping some. The D gene and trimming were derived from the DNA, and the V and J assignments and clone size from that table. In the table there are a few hundred thousand clones, approximately 84% of which are singletons. V lost 2 bases and J lost 9, with 8 bases in between. The CDR3 has 13 amino acids. Germline V gene lookup returns CDR1 LGHDT and CDR2 YNNKEL (reference sequence). The sequencing sample was made of peripheral blood. This rearrangement joins TRBV3-1 (or the pseudogene TRBV3-2) to TRBJ1-6; a weak D match, TRBD1 (5 bases). The clonotype originates from a middle-aged man with acute or convalescent COVID-19. CDR3 amino acids: CASSQQGVSPLHF. As DNA, the CDR3 is TGTGCCAGCAGCCAACAAGGGGTTTCACCCCTCCACTTT.